The rows below give T cell receptor beta chains drawn from one sample of a study of control samples from healthy donors and cancer patients. Method: immunoSEQ multiplex PCR; TCRdb's copy keeps in-frame clones and lacks some. Of about 160,000 clones in the sample, around 95% were seen once. The material sequenced was blood. The receptors were sampled from a woman between 40 and 50 years old in good health. The CDR3 runs from the conserved cysteine through the conserved F or W. Each record gives: D gene, V gene, J gene, CDR3 length, clone size, CDR3 DNA, CDR3 protein. The D gene is left open where the match is weak. Clone size appears in some rows only: once, few, many, or a class for an expanded clone.

TRBD2	TRBV30	TRBJ2-1	13	NA	TGTGCCTGGAGCCTACTAGCGGGAGTTGAGCAGTTCTTC	CAWSLLAGVEQFF
NA	TRBV5-8	TRBJ2-1	15	NA	TGTGCCAGCAGCTCGGGACTGAAGCCGTACAATGAGCAGTTCTTC	CASSSGLKPYNEQFF
NA	TRBV4-1	TRBJ2-3	14	NA	TGCGCCAGCAGCCAGAGGGGGTCCACAGATACGCAGTATTTT	CASSQRGSTDTQYF
NA	TRBV6-6	TRBJ1-6	14	NA	TGTGCCAGCAGTAGCCGGGGTGACAATTCACCCCTCCACTTT	CASSSRGDNSPLHF
TRBD1	TRBV18	TRBJ1-1	15	NA	TGTGCCAGCTCATACCGGGACAGGGGTTACACTGAAGCTTTCTTT	CASSYRDRGYTEAFF
TRBD2	TRBV7-6	TRBJ2-3	17	NA	TGTGCCAGCAGCTTAGAAGCCGCAGCGGGAGGGCCAGATACGCAGTATTTT	CASSLEAAAGGPDTQYF
NA	TRBV19	TRBJ2-5	17	NA	TGTGCCAGTAGTCCAGCCCGGTTGGGGTTAACCCAAGAGACCCAGTACTTC	CASSPARLGLTQETQYF
NA	TRBV11-3	TRBJ2-3	13	NA	TGTGCCAGCAGCTCACAGGGAGCAGATACGCAGTATTTT	CASSSQGADTQYF
NA	TRBV6-5	TRBJ2-5	15	NA	TGTGCCAGCAGTTACCGCAGGGGACCTGGGGAGACCCAGTACTTC	CASSYRRGPGETQYF
NA	TRBV6-2/TRBV6-3	TRBJ1-5	16	NA	TGTGCCAGCAGTTACGCCTTAGGACAGCGCAATCAGCCCCAGCATTTT	CASSYALGQRNQPQHF
TRBD1	TRBV29-1	TRBJ2-7	13	NA	TGCAGCGTAACCGGGACAGCGAGTCACGAGCAGTACTTC	CSVTGTASHEQYF
NA	TRBV24-1	TRBJ1-2	12	NA	TGTGCCACCAGGTTAAGGTGCTATGGCTACACCTTC	CATRLRCYGYTF
NA	TRBV10-2	TRBJ1-3	13	NA	TGCGCCAGCAGGCAGGGCACTGGAAACACCATATATTTT	CASRQGTGNTIYF
NA	TRBV3-1/TRBV3-2	TRBJ2-5	16	once	TGTGCCAGCAGCCATTTAGGACTGGCAGAGAAAGAGACCCAGTACTTC	CASSHLGLAEKETQYF
NA	TRBV6-2/TRBV6-3	TRBJ2-7	16	NA	TGTGCCAGCAGTTACAAGTCGGGCCAACCCTCCTACGAGCAGTACTTC	CASSYKSGQPSYEQYF
NA	TRBV11-2	TRBJ1-2	13	NA	TGTGCCAGCAGCTTAACCCAAAACTATGGCTACACCTTC	CASSLTQNYGYTF
NA	TRBV19	TRBJ2-1	12	NA	TGTGCCAGTAGTATCGGAGGGTATGAGCAGTTCTTC	CASSIGGYEQFF